This entry lists 32 T cell receptor beta chains sequenced from one sample in a study of T-cell memory formation after mild COVID-19. One entry per CDR3 protein results from TCRdb running MiXCR on the 5' RACE reads. Here the sample spans 150,000 or so distinct CDR3 sequences, almost 25% being singletons. Sequenced material: PBMCs or a T cell subset sorted from them (not recorded which). These receptors all come from an adult woman who had mild COVID-19 (a few samples of this study predate the infection). Cell type and time point are not known.

The chain recombines TRBV12-3 or TRBV12-4 with TRBJ2-7; no reliable D call. V was shortened by 6 bases and J by 1 base, with 10 bases between the two germline ends. The CDR3 extends over 13 amino acids. The CDR3 region has the DNA TGTGCCAGCAGACTTCGACCATCCTACGAGCAGTACTTC. Protein: CASRLRPSYEQYF.

This clonotype showed up just a few times. The chain couples TRBV5-1 to TRBJ2-7, with a weak D call TRBD1 (6 bases). Germline lookup yields CDR1 SGHRS and CDR2 YFSETQ. The CDR3 extends over 15 amino acids. Trimming took 2 bases from V and 5 from J, leaving 17 bases between them. The CDR3, as DNA: TGCGCCAGCAGCTTACCCGAGACAGGCCCCGACGAGCAGTACTTC. Protein sequence: CASSLPETGPDEQYF.

The chain has TRBV4-3 and TRBJ2-7; a possible D gene is TRBD2 (6 bases). The CDR3 spans 14 residues. CDR1 LGHNA and CDR2 YSLEER come from the germline V gene. Trimming took off 3 bases at V and 6 bases at J, with 15 bases between the two ends. The CDR3 sequence: CASSQGFGSSEQYF. CDR3 nucleotides: TGCGCCAGCAGCCAGGGTTTCGGGAGTAGCGAGCAGTACTTC.

The chain couples TRBV20-1 to TRBJ2-5; TRBD2 agrees at 7 bases. This CDR3 region has 17 residues. Germline V gene lookup returns CDR1 DFQATT and CDR2 SNEGSKA (reference sequence). J was trimmed by 3 bases and V by 1 base; bases with no gene match: 14. This CDR3 reads CSARGTWAAGYEETQYF. CDR3 in DNA: TGCAGTGCTAGAGGGACTTGGGCAGCGGGATACGAAGAGACCCAGTACTTC.

This clonotype was detected a few times. This chain links TRBV3-1 with TRBJ2-7, with D tentatively TRBD2 (6 bases). The V gene lost 0 bases and the J gene lost 2 bases, with 11 bases spanning the gap. CDR1 is LGHDT and CDR2 is YNNKEL in the germline V gene (reference sequence). The CDR3 covers 15 residues. The CDR3 nucleotides read TGTGCCAGCAGCCAAGAAGATAGCGGAACCTACGAGCAGTACTTC. Amino acid sequence: CASSQEDSGTYEQYF.

The chain links TRBV27 to TRBJ2-7; D unresolved. Trimming left V 5 bases short and J 5 bases short, with 7 bases between. The CDR3 contains 11 residues. Germline V gene data show CDR1 as MNHEY and CDR2 as SMNVEV (reference sequence). DNA for the CDR3: TGTGCCAGCAGTCACGCCCACGAGCAGTACTTC. It specifies CASSHAHEQYF.

The chain recombines TRBV6-5 with TRBJ1-1; tentative D call: TRBD1 (6 bases). From germline, CDR1 is MNHEY and CDR2 SVGAGI. Trimming left V 6 bases short and J 8 bases short, with 16 bases between. The CDR3 has 13 residues. CDR3 protein: CASSPAGQKEAFF. CDR3 in DNA: TGTGCCAGCAGCCCCGCCGGACAGAAAGAAGCTTTCTTT.

The chain uses TRBV5-1 and TRBJ1-2; 7 bases align to TRBD1. This CDR3 is built from 16 residues. Germline assignment: CDR1 SGHRS and CDR2 YFSETQ. With V trimmed by 0 bases and J by 4 bases, 9 bases remained unmatched. CDR3 loop: CASSLADREVSYGYTF. DNA of the CDR3: TGCGCCAGCAGCTTGGCCGACAGGGAAGTTTCCTATGGCTACACCTTC.

This clonotype appeared a few times. The gene calls are TRBV27 and TRBJ2-2; 8 bases line up with TRBD1. Trimming removed 5 bases from V and 0 bases from J; junction bases left unmatched: 5. This CDR3 is 16 amino acids long. Germline lookup yields CDR1 MNHEY and CDR2 SMNVEV (reference sequence). The CDR3 reads CASSAHRGTNTGELFF. The CDR3 DNA follows: TGTGCCAGCAGTGCGCACAGGGGGACGAACACCGGGGAGCTGTTTTTT.

The chain uses TRBV4-2 and TRBJ2-1; TRBD2 matches at 8 bases. CDR3 length: 17 amino acids. The germline gives CDR1 LGHNA, CDR2 YNFKEQ. The V segment lost 0 bases and the J segment 2 bases; nucleotides outside the gene matches: 6. This chain's CDR3 is CASSQEGAGEPYNEQFF. The DNA of the CDR3 is TGTGCCAGCAGCCAAGAAGGAGCGGGAGAACCCTACAATGAGCAGTTCTTC.

This clonotype was detected only a few times. J is TRBJ1-1 and V is TRBV6-5; TRBD1 might be the D (5 bases). The CDR3 runs to 11 residues. V dropped 10 bases and J dropped 4 bases, with 10 bases sitting between them. CDR1 and CDR2 (germline): MNHEY, SVGAGI. CDR3 sequence reads: CAIGGGTEAFF. The CDR3 DNA follows: TGTGCCATCGGGGGGGGCACTGAAGCTTTCTTT.

The chain joins TRBV5-1 to TRBJ2-1; D possibly matches TRBD1 or TRBD2 (7 bases each). Trimming took 5 bases from V and 3 from J, leaving 18 bases between them. CDR3 length: 16 amino acids. Germline values: CDR1 SGHRS, CDR2 YFSETQ. The CDR3 is CASSPGGGGYYNEQFF. CDR3 in DNA: TGCGCCAGCAGTCCCGGGGGAGGGGGCTACTACAATGAGCAGTTCTTC. Full variable domain (outside the CDR3, taken from reference TRBV5-1 and TRBJ2-1): KAGVTQTPRYLIKTRGQQVTLSCSPISGHRSVSWYQQTPGQGLQFLFEYFSETQRNKGNFPGRFSGRQFSNSRSEMNVSTLELGDSALYLCASSPGGGGYYNEQFFGPGTRLTVL.

This clonotype was counted a few times. CDR3 protein: CASSSSETHEQFF. The CDR3 region has the DNA TGTGCCAGCAGTTCATCGGAGACCCATGAGCAGTTCTTC. This chain connects TRBV6-2 or TRBV6-3 to TRBJ2-1; D is ambiguous. This CDR3 is 13 amino acids long. CDR1 is MNHEY and CDR2 is SVGEGT in the germline V gene. The V end lost 4 bases, the J end lost 8 bases, and 12 bases lay between the germline ends.

This clonotype was counted a few times. The chain carries TRBV29-1 and TRBJ2-3; a weak D match, TRBD2 (6 bases). This CDR3 contains 14 residues. Germline V gene data show CDR1 as SQVTM and CDR2 as ANQGSEA. The ends were cut back, 4 bases at V and 4 bases at J, with 15 bases in the middle. CDR3 nucleotides: TGCAGCGTTGGAGCGGGCCTTTCGTCAGATACGCAGTATTTT. Amino acid sequence: CSVGAGLSSDTQYF.

This clonotype was counted only a few times. The V and J genes are TRBV6-2 or TRBV6-3 and TRBJ1-1; 10 bases fit TRBD1. CDR3 size: 15 residues. J lost 3 bases, V lost 2 bases, and 3 bases had no gene match. Germline CDR1 MNHEY, CDR2 SVGEGT. The chain's CDR3 is CASSYGTGVDTEAFF. Written as DNA, the CDR3 is TGTGCCAGCAGTTACGGGACAGGGGTTGACACTGAAGCTTTCTTT.

The chain joins TRBV20-1 to TRBJ2-7; weak D call: TRBD1 (5 bases). V lost 0 bases and J lost 2, with 11 bases in between. Germline-derived CDR1 and CDR2 are DFQATT and SNEGSKA (reference sequence). CDR3 size: 14 residues. The DNA of the CDR3 is TGCAGTGCTAGAGATCAACAGGTCACCTACGAGCAGTACTTC. It is translated as CSARDQQVTYEQYF.

This clonotype showed up just once. This chain connects TRBV6-5 to TRBJ1-2; weak D call: TRBD1 (6 bases). This CDR3 is 14 amino acids long. Per germline, CDR1 MNHEY and CDR2 SVGAGI. V lost 4 bases and J lost 2, with 11 bases in between. CDR3 protein: CASSLTGTNYGYTF. The CDR3 bases are TGTGCCAGCAGTTTGACAGGAACAAACTATGGCTACACCTTC.

This clonotype was detected only a few times. The chain links TRBV4-1 to TRBJ1-1; D might be TRBD1 (5 bases). The CDR3 is 13 residues long. The V and J ends lost 4 bases and 8 bases respectively, with 14 bases between them. Germline V gene data show CDR1 as MGHRA and CDR2 as YSYEKL. Here the CDR3 reads CASSRGVVDEAFF. CDR3 bases: TGCGCCAGCAGCCGGGGGGTAGTTGACGAAGCTTTCTTT.

The genes are TRBV10-3 and TRBJ2-7; D is perhaps TRBD2 (6 bases). Germline values: CDR1 ENHRY, CDR2 SYGVKD. V shed 0 bases and J shed 2 bases, with 20 bases lying between them. The CDR3 sequence is 18 residues long. The DNA for the CDR3 is TGTGCCATCAGTGAGTCCACGTTGGTCGGGGGACCAACCTACGAGCAGTACTTC. Translating it yields CAISESTLVGGPTYEQYF.

The chain combines TRBV27 with TRBJ2-7; 8 bases fit TRBD1. CDR1 is MNHEY, CDR2 SMNVEV, per germline (reference sequence). CDR3 length: 16 amino acids. Trimming at V came to 4 bases and at J to 0 bases, leaving 8 bases not matched to a gene. The chain's CDR3 is CASSYATGDLSYEQYF. In DNA, the CDR3 is TGTGCCAGCAGTTACGCGACAGGGGACCTCTCCTACGAGCAGTACTTC.

The gene calls are TRBV15 and TRBJ2-2, with D unclear. CDR1 is LNHNV and CDR2 is YYDKDF in the germline V gene (reference sequence). Trimming removed 0 bases at V and 3 bases at J, with 2 bases between. The CDR3 sequence is 13 residues long. CDR3 in DNA: TGTGCCACCAGCAGAGATTACACCGGGGAGCTGTTTTTT. It translates to CATSRDYTGELFF.

The V call is TRBV7-8, the J call TRBJ2-7; D may be TRBD2 (5 bases). Germline CDR1 is SGHVS and CDR2 is FQNEAQ. The CDR3 extends over 13 amino acids. V gave up 5 bases and J gave up 2 bases, with 10 bases separating them. In DNA, the CDR3 is TGTGCCAGCAGCCCACCCGGGGCCTACGAGCAGTACTTC. Protein sequence: CASSPPGAYEQYF.

The genes are TRBV2 and TRBJ2-1; a possible D gene is TRBD2 (5 bases). The CDR3 sequence is 10 residues long. CDR1 is SNHLY, CDR2 FYNNEI, per germline. The V and J ends lost 6 bases and 12 bases respectively, with 9 bases between them. CDR3 sequence: CASSGAGQFF. For the CDR3, the DNA is TGTGCCAGCAGCGGCGCGGGGCAGTTCTTC.

CDR3 sequence: CASSLGLGFRNIQYF. CDR3 nucleotide sequence: TGTGCCAGCAGTCTGGGACTAGGATTTCGGAACATTCAGTACTTC. The V call is TRBV27, the J call TRBJ2-4; 8 nucleotides match TRBD2. The CDR3 is made up of 15 amino acids. The V and J ends lost 5 bases and 7 bases, in that order; junction bases with no gene match: 10. CDR1 MNHEY and CDR2 SMNVEV come from the germline V gene (reference sequence).

This clonotype was picked up a small number of times. The chain carries TRBV11-1 and TRBJ2-7; the match to TRBD1 covers 8 bases. CDR1 and CDR2 (germline): SGHAT, FQDESV (reference sequence). V shed 5 bases, J shed 2 bases, and the junction held 8 bases outside the gene matches. The CDR3 extends over 15 amino acids. Written as DNA, the CDR3 is TGTGCCAGCAGCCCACGGACAGGGTCTACCTACGAGCAGTACTTC. Translation: CASSPRTGSTYEQYF.

This chain uses TRBV7-6 with TRBJ1-5; D call uncertain. Trimming took 1 base from V and 6 from J, leaving 13 bases between them. Per germline, CDR1 SGHVS and CDR2 FNYEAQ. The CDR3 extends over 15 amino acids. The CDR3 bases are TGTGCCAGCAGCTTAGGTCAGTGGGTAGGTCAGCCCCAGCATTTT. This encodes CASSLGQWVGQPQHF.

This clonotype was observed a few times. The genes are TRBV7-3 and TRBJ1-2; 7 bases are a match to TRBD1. Trimming removed 4 bases from V and 14 bases from J; junction bases left unmatched: 22. The germline V gene has CDR1 SGHTA and CDR2 FQGTGA. The CDR3 totals 16 residues. Written as DNA, the CDR3 is TGTGCCAGCAGCTCGGACCCGGTGGTGAGGACAGGAGAGCTGACCTTC. Amino acids: CASSSDPVVRTGELTF.

The V call is TRBV7-6, the J call TRBJ2-1; 14 bases align to TRBD2. The V gene end was trimmed by 5 bases and the J gene end by 6 bases; junction bases not matched to a gene: 6. Germline CDR1 reads SGHVS; CDR2 reads FNYEAQ. This CDR3 is built from 16 residues. The CDR3 nucleotides are TGTGCCAGCAGCCAGCGGACTAGCGGGGGGCCCAATGAGCAGTTCTTC. This gives the protein CASSQRTSGGPNEQFF.

This clonotype was seen a few times. The rearrangement links TRBV5-1 to TRBJ2-2; 10 positions match TRBD2. CDR1 and CDR2 from the germline V gene are SGHRS and YFSETQ. This CDR3 comprises 19 residues. The V and J ends lost 2 bases and 5 bases, in that order; junction bases with no gene match: 15. The CDR3 nucleotides are TGCGCCAGCAGCTTTTCCGGACTAGCGGAAAGGGAGGGGACCGGGGAGCTGTTTTTT. It translates to CASSFSGLAEREGTGELFF.

There are a few counts of this clonotype. The V gene is TRBV5-1, the J gene TRBJ2-7; TRBD1 matches at 9 bases. The V gene end was trimmed by 0 bases and the J gene end by 2 bases; junction bases not matched to a gene: 3. Germline CDR1 is SGHRS and CDR2 is YFSETQ. This CDR3 is 15 amino acids long. For the CDR3, the DNA is TGCGCCAGCAGCTTGGAGGACAGGGGTCCCTACGAGCAGTACTTC. Encoded protein: CASSLEDRGPYEQYF.

This clonotype was recorded only once. This chain connects TRBV6-5 to TRBJ1-5; the D is unclear. Germline lookup yields CDR1 MNHEY and CDR2 SVGAGI. The germline V and J ends were trimmed by 5 bases and 7 bases, with 12 bases remaining between them. CDR3 length: 13 residues. Here the CDR3 DNA reads TGTGCCAGCAGTATGGGAGCTGCACAGCCCCAGCATTTT. Translated: CASSMGAAQPQHF.

The rearrangement joins TRBV15 to TRBJ2-5; D uncertain. V shed 5 bases and J shed 4 bases, with 20 bases lying between them. The length of the CDR3 is 16 residues. Germline assignment: CDR1 LNHNV and CDR2 YYDKDF (reference sequence). CDR3 sequence reads: CATSSVGNQKTETQYF. CDR3 DNA sequence: TGTGCCACCAGCTCGGTGGGCAACCAAAAAACAGAGACCCAGTACTTC.